Each of the 17 T cell receptor beta chains below was sequenced from the same sample in a study of T cells in Graves' hyperthyroidism and ophthalmopathy (dated by TCRdb to between 2019 and 2020). The library came from multiplex PCR. These reads were obtained on an Illumina HiSeq 2000. The TCR beta CDR3 regions were amplified from RNA transcripts. A first-round RT-PCR of the TCR CDR3 used the HTBI primer set with the Qiagen OneStep RT-PCR kit. TCRdb passed the public sequencing reads through fastp at Q25 and MiXCR, retaining productive beta sequences. Under each unique CDR3 protein, matching rows form one entry showing the most common genes and DNA. The sample includes 300,000 to 450,000 distinct CDR3 sequences, with 20% to 30% observed a single time. More than 60% of the sample is held by the ten biggest clonotypes. Sequenced: blood. Receptors originate from a man aged 45 to 65 with Graves' hyperthyroidism.

The chain combines TRBV7-9 with TRBJ2-2, with 11 bases matching TRBD1. V trimming: 5 bases; J trimming: 4 bases; junction bases outside the gene matches: 3. CDR1 is SEHNR and CDR2 is FQNEAQ in the germline V gene (reference sequence). This CDR3 has 15 residues. The CDR3 DNA reads TGTGCCAGCAGCCATGGGACAGGGGGCACCGGGGAGCTGTTTTTT. It encodes CASSHGTGGTGELFF.

This clonotype was picked up a small number of times. V usage is TRBV3-1 and J usage is TRBJ1-4; D remains ambiguous. The length of the CDR3 is 11 residues. The germline gives CDR1 LGHDT, CDR2 YNNKEL (reference sequence). The germline V and J ends were trimmed by 11 bases and 6 bases, with 10 bases remaining between them. The chain's CDR3 is CASRRDEKLFF. DNA for the CDR3: TGTGCCTCCCGCCGGGATGAAAAACTGTTTTTT.

In DNA, the CDR3 is TGTGCCAGTAGCCCCGGCAGGGTTGAGCAGTTCTTC. It is translated as CASSPGRVEQFF. The chain recombines TRBV19 with TRBJ2-1; maybe TRBD1 (5 bases). Per the germline V gene, CDR1 is LNHDA and CDR2 is SQIVND (reference sequence). The CDR3 totals 12 residues. V was clipped by 6 bases and J by 9 bases, with 12 bases between them.

There are a few counts of this clonotype. The CDR3 nucleotides read TGTGCCAGCAGCTTTACGGCACAGTTGAACACTGAAGCTTTCTTT. Translating gives CASSFTAQLNTEAFF. The gene calls are TRBV5-6 and TRBJ1-1; D remains unclear. CDR1 is SGHDT and CDR2 is YYEEEE in the germline V gene. V shed 2 bases and J shed 0 bases, with 11 bases lying between them. This CDR3 spans 15 amino acids.

The V and J genes are TRBV7-2 and TRBJ1-2; 8 positions agree with TRBD1. CDR1 and CDR2 from the germline V gene are SGHTA and FQGNSA. The CDR3 is made up of 14 amino acids. V lost 7 bases, J lost 3 bases, and 7 bases stayed unmatched. Written as DNA, the CDR3 is TGTGCCAGCACCGGACAGGGCGGCGACTATGGCTACACCTTC. It is translated as CASTGQGGDYGYTF.

This clonotype was picked up many times. The CDR3 spells CASSFDREAFF. The DNA for the CDR3 is TGTGCCAGCAGCTTTGACCGGGAAGCTTTCTTT. V usage is TRBV11-2 and J usage is TRBJ1-1; D gene uncertain. In germline, CDR1 is SGHAT, CDR2 FQNNGV. Deletions cut 3 bases from V and 8 bases from J, with 7 bases between. CDR3 length equals 11 residues.

This clonotype was recorded a few times. The CDR3 here is CASSPRLGFYEQYF. The DNA for the CDR3 is TGTGCCAGCAGTCCTCGACTAGGATTCTACGAGCAGTACTTC. The chain joins TRBV27 to TRBJ2-7; tentatively, D is TRBD2 (6 bases). This CDR3 is 14 amino acids long. Trimming shortened V by 5 bases and J by 3 bases, and 14 bases separated the two germline ends. Germline V gene lookup returns CDR1 MNHEY and CDR2 SMNVEV (reference sequence).

Ten or more counts support this clonotype. The rearrangement links TRBV6-1 to TRBJ2-3; no reliable D call. Trimming took off 4 bases at V and 2 bases at J, with 19 bases between the two ends. CDR1 and CDR2 from the germline V gene are MNHNS and SASEGT. CDR3 length: 17 residues. The CDR3: CASSAREASLSTDTQYF. CDR3 DNA: TGTGCCAGCAGTGCCCGTGAAGCAAGTTTATCCACAGATACGCAGTATTTT.

The chain links TRBV24-1 to TRBJ2-7, with 9 bases aligning to TRBD1. The CDR3 runs 15 residues. The V gene's germline CDR1 is KGHDR and CDR2 SFDVKD. The V and J ends lost 3 bases and 6 bases, in that order; junction bases with no gene match: 8. The CDR3 region has the DNA TGTGCCACCAGTGATACGAGACAGGGGGGTTGCGAGCAGTACTTC. This translates into CATSDTRQGGCEQYF.

The chain links TRBV15 to TRBJ2-5; the match to TRBD1 covers 12 bases. Germline lookup yields CDR1 LNHNV and CDR2 YYDKDF (reference sequence). J lost 5 bases, V lost 0 bases, and 7 bases had no gene match. The CDR3 is made up of 17 amino acids. CDR3 in amino acids: CATSREPGQGALETQYF. DNA for the CDR3: TGTGCCACCAGCAGAGAACCGGGACAGGGGGCGCTGGAGACCCAGTACTTC.

The V gene is TRBV29-1, the J gene TRBJ2-5; D ambiguous. Deletions cut 7 bases from V and 5 bases from J, with 14 bases between. Germline V gene data show CDR1 as SQVTM and CDR2 as ANQGSEA. The CDR3 length is 12 residues. The CDR3 DNA reads as TGCAGCGGAGCCCTTCAGGCCGAGACCCAGTACTTC. This codes for CSGALQAETQYF. Supplemented by reference TRBV29-1 and TRBJ2-5, the full variable domain reads SAVISQKPSRDICQRGTSLTIQCQVDSQVTMMFWYRQQPGQSLTLIATANQGSEATYESGFVIDKFPISRPNLTFSTLTVSNMSPEDSSIYLCSGALQAETQYFGPGTRLLVL.

This clonotype was observed many times. The chain recombines TRBV30 with TRBJ2-3; D unclear. Per the germline V gene, CDR1 is GTSNPN and CDR2 is SVGIG (reference sequence). CDR3 length equals 11 residues. Trimming removed 2 bases at V and 5 bases at J, with 5 bases between. CDR3 region: CAWSWGDTQYF. CDR3 nucleotide sequence: TGTGCCTGGAGTTGGGGAGATACGCAGTATTTT. Full variable domain (remainder filled in from reference TRBV30 and TRBJ2-3): SQTIHQWPATLVQPVGSPLSLECTVEGTSNPNLYWYRQAAGRGLQLLFYSVGIGQISSEVPQNLSASRPQDRQFILSSKKLLLSDSGFYLCAWSWGDTQYFGPGTRLTVL.

This clonotype was seen repeatedly, ten times or more. This chain connects TRBV9 to TRBJ1-1; no clear D. The CDR3 contains 13 residues. V was trimmed by 0 bases and J by 0 bases, leaving 3 bases between them. Germline-derived CDR1 and CDR2 are SGDLS and YYNGEE. The CDR3 DNA reads as TGTGCCAGCAGCGTAGCCGTGAACACTGAAGCTTTCTTT. Encoded protein: CASSVAVNTEAFF.

In this sample, this clonotype turned up a few times. The rearrangement uses TRBV2 and TRBJ2-3, with unresolved D. The CDR3 is 14 residues long. Looked up from germline, CDR1 is SNHLY and CDR2 is FYNNEI. The V end lost 8 bases, the J end lost 2 bases, and 14 bases lay between the germline ends. Here the CDR3 reads CASRAGIPTDTQYF. CDR3 in DNA: TGTGCCAGCCGGGCAGGTATCCCCACAGATACGCAGTATTTT.

This clonotype was counted between two and nine times. V is TRBV18 and J is TRBJ1-2; D not certain. CDR3 length: 13 amino acids. V dropped 2 bases and J dropped 7 bases, with 11 bases sitting between them. Germline V CDR1 and CDR2: KGHSH, LQKENI. CDR3 amino acids: CASSPKNEGGYTF. Here the CDR3 DNA reads TGTGCCAGCTCACCAAAAAATGAAGGTGGCTACACCTTC.

As for this clonotype: This clone may be a read error of a much larger clone one base away. The chain joins TRBV6-1 to TRBJ1-1; D is undetermined. Germline V gives CDR1 MNHNS, CDR2 SASEGT. The CDR3 loop spans 14 amino acids. CDR3 nucleotide sequence: TGTGCCAGCAGTGCTTCTGTGGCGATCACTGCAGCTTTCTTT. This encodes CASSASVAITAAFF.

This clonotype was recorded a few times. The V and J genes are TRBV7-9 and TRBJ2-3, with D tentatively TRBD2 (5 bases). The CDR3 extends over 13 amino acids. CDR1 is SEHNR and CDR2 is FQNEAQ in the germline V gene (reference sequence). V lost 1 base and J lost 7, with 9 bases in between. This chain's CDR3 is CASSLGLAYTQYF. The CDR3 DNA follows: TGTGCCAGCAGCTTAGGATTAGCGTATACGCAGTATTTT.